At least ten counts were recorded for the clone carrying this T cell receptor beta chain. Antigen unknown. This entry comes from a study of blood T cells in healthy people across ages. Points from the study as a whole: TCR beta diversity, measured per million T cells, fell in a roughly linear way with age. No one knew whether donors had CMV, which possibly confounded expanded clonotype changes. TCR beta diversity correlated strongly with naive T cell percentage.

A second about 7 to 11 cycle PCR used barcoded and J-beta primers. TCRdb reprocessed the 5' RACE reads with MiXCR, giving one entry per CDR3 protein. The sample shows more than 800,000 distinct CDR3 sequences, 29% of them seen only once. Researchers collected approximately 9.5 milliliters of peripheral blood from every single donor. The clonotype originates from a woman of 80 years or more in good health. The sample comprised blood.

CDR3 sequence: CAISGAPSRRDEQFF. The CDR3 nucleotides are TGTGCCATCAGTGGAGCCCCGAGTCGCCGAGATGAGCAGTTCTTC. V gene TRBV10-3 combines with J gene TRBJ2-1; D remains unclear. CDR3 size: 15 residues. The germline V and J ends were trimmed by 4 bases and 8 bases, with 18 bases remaining between them. Germline values: CDR1 ENHRY, CDR2 SYGVKD.